This is a list of T cell receptor beta chains from one sample in a study of PD-1 blockade in classical Hodgkin lymphoma. Profiled with immunoSEQ multiplex PCR; TCRdb holds only in-frame clones, not every one. Counted here are approximately 46,000 clones, about three quarters occurring once; the ten biggest clones make up approximately 10%. The starting material was peripheral blood mononuclear cells (PBMCs), obtained at baseline. These receptors all stem from a human donor with classical Hodgkin lymphoma. CDR3s include the opening cysteine and the closing phenylalanine or tryptophan.

j_call	v_call	cdr3_aa
TRBJ2-3	TRBV5-4	CASSLDREDTQYF
TRBJ2-3	TRBV6-1	CASSEATSGTSTDTQYF
TRBJ2-5	TRBV10-3	CAISSDRGPETQYF
TRBJ2-3	TRBV5-1	CASSPGTITDTQYF
TRBJ2-5	TRBV29-1	CSVERPLGLAGRGRETQYF
TRBJ2-5	TRBV7-9	CASSLGPSRVQETQYF
TRBJ1-1	TRBV7-9	CASSLAGTRGNTEAFF
TRBJ2-4	TRBV19	CASSTRPAIAKNIQYF
TRBJ2-6	TRBV7-9	CASSLASGANVLTF
TRBJ2-5	TRBV5-1	CASRETTGLQETQYF
TRBJ1-5	TRBV19	CASSTAGGTQHF
TRBJ1-1	TRBV10-1	CASSETRRQAEAFF
TRBJ1-1	TRBV5-1	CASSLSAANTEAFF
TRBJ2-5	TRBV19	CASRSGGDRGETQYF
TRBJ1-1	TRBV9	CASSSGGGEAFF
TRBJ2-2	TRBV11-2	CASSLGETGELFF
TRBJ1-1	TRBV9	CASSLGVGTEAFF
TRBJ2-2	TRBV7-5	CASSQTSAGELFF
TRBJ2-3	TRBV6-4	CASSEGRSTDTQYF
TRBJ2-1	TRBV5-1	CASSVDSTVYNEQFF
TRBJ1-1	TRBV6-6	CASSFLAQAGATEAFF
TRBJ1-2	TRBV6-1	CASSEGQGRTYYYGYTF
TRBJ2-5	TRBV5-1	CASSLGVAQETQYF
TRBJ1-3	TRBV19	CASSIAPDISGNTIYF
TRBJ1-3	TRBV27	CASSSAGAGNTIYF
TRBJ2-7	TRBV7-6	CASSSGLAGGRYEQYF
TRBJ1-3	TRBV6-1	CASSEGVLGNTIYF
TRBJ1-1	TRBV5-4	CASSRQGNREAFF
TRBJ1-1	TRBV11-2	CASSAPGGTEAFF
TRBJ2-7	TRBV9	CASSVAGVQMGEQYF
TRBJ1-2	TRBV19	CASSIGLMAGHYGYTF
TRBJ2-1	TRBV4-1	CASSQQLAGGSYNEQFF
TRBJ1-2	TRBV5-1	CASSATVGYGYTF
TRBJ2-7	TRBV11-2	CASSLGDGGYEQYF
TRBJ2-3	TRBV11-2	CASSLGTNIDTQYF
TRBJ1-3	TRBV5-1	CASSLGQGRDTIYF
TRBJ2-3	TRBV7-9	CASSFLLGLGADTQYF
TRBJ2-3	TRBV30	CAWSARGSSTDTQYF
TRBJ2-3	TRBV9	CASSVGTSGSSTDTQYF
TRBJ2-2	TRBV7-3	CASSSSGGLGTGELFF
TRBJ2-7	TRBV25-1	CASSNSGSYEQYF
TRBJ1-1	TRBV9	CASSVGLPRTEAFF
TRBJ2-2	TRBV4-2	CASSQSTSGGALRGVPGELFF
TRBJ1-5	TRBV2	CASNRGREVEPQHF
TRBJ2-3	TRBV6-5	CASRKDRDTQYF
TRBJ2-7	TRBV11-3	CASSTGLAGSISYEQYF
TRBJ1-1	TRBV9	CASSGPGQGEAFF
TRBJ1-1	TRBV5-1	CASGEVDSLNTEAFF
TRBJ2-5	TRBV6-5	CASSEWQPQYF
TRBJ2-3	TRBV5-6	CASSTYDRGLTDTQYF
TRBJ2-2	TRBV7-9	CASSFRGGTGELFF
TRBJ2-2	TRBV6-5	CASRQQGTGELFF
TRBJ2-1	TRBV27	CASSSSDRGEISYNEQFF
TRBJ1-5	TRBV15	CATSRGTSRGNQPQHF
TRBJ1-2	TRBV7-9	CASSPTGDYGYTF